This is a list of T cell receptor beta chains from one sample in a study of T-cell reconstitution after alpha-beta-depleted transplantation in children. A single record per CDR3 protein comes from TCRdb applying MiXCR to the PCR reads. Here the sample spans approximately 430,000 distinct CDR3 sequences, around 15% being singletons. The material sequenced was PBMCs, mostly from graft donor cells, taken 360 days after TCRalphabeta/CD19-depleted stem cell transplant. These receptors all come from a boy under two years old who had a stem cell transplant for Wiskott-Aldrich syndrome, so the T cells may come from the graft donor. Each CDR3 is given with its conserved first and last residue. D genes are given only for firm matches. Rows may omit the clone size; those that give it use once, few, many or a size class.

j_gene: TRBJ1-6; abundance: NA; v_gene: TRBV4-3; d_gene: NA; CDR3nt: TGCGCCAGCAGCCAATACGGGGGGCGTGATTCACCCCTCCACTTT; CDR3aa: CASSQYGGRDSPLHF
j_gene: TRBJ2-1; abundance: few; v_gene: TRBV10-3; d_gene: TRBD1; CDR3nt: TGTGCCATCAGTGAGTCGGCCGGGACAGGGCAGTTCTTC; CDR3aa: CAISESAGTGQFF
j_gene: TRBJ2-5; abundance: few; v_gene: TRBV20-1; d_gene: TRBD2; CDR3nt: TGCAGTGCTAAGGGACTAGCGGTGATCGGGGAGACCCAGTACTTC; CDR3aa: CSAKGLAVIGETQYF
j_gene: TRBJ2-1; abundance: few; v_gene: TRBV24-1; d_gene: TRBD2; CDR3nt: TGTGCCACCAGTGATCCCAGGGCTAGCGGAAACAATGAGCAGTTCTTC; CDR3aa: CATSDPRASGNNEQFF
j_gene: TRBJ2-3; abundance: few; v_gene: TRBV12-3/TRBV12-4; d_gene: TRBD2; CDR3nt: TGTGCCAGCAGCCCCACTAGCGGGGTCGCAGATACGCAGTATTTT; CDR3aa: CASSPTSGVADTQYF
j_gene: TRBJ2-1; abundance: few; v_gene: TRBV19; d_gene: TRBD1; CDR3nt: TGTGCCAGTACAGGGACAGGGCTTCCCTCCTACAATGAGCAGTTCTTC; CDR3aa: CASTGTGLPSYNEQFF
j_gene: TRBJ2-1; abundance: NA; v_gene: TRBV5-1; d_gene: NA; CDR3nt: TGCGCCAGCAGCTTGGTGGCGGGGACTGGGAATGAGCAGTTCTTC; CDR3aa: CASSLVAGTGNEQFF
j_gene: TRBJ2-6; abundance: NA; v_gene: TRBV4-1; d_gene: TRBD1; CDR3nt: TGCGCCAGCAGCCAATTGGACAGGGGATCCGGGGCCAACGTCCTGACTTTC; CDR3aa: CASSQLDRGSGANVLTF
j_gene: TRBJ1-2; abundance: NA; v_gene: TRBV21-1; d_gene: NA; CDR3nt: TGTGCCAGCACCCCACATGACAGGGATAATGGCTACACCTTC; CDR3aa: CASTPHDRDNGYTF
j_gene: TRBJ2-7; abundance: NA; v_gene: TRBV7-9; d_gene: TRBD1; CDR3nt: TGTGCCAGCAGCGCTAGACAGGGGGCCTACGAGCAGTACTTC; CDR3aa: CASSARQGAYEQYF
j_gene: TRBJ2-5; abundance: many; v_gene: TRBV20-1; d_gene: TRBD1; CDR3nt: TGCAGTGCTGATACAGGGGAAGAGACCCAGTACTTC; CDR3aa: CSADTGEETQYF
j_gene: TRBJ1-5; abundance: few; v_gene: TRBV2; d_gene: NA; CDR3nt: TGTGCCAGCAGCGGGCAGCCAAAGTATAGCAATCAGCCCCAGCATTTT; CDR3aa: CASSGQPKYSNQPQHF
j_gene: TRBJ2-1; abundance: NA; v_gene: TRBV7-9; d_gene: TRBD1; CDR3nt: TGTGCCAGCAGTCTTCTCCGACAGGGTTCTGAGCAGTTCTTC; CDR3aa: CASSLLRQGSEQFF
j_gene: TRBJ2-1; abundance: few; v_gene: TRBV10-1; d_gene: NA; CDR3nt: TGCGCCAGCAGTGACCGCCCTTACAATGAGCAGTTCTTC; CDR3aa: CASSDRPYNEQFF
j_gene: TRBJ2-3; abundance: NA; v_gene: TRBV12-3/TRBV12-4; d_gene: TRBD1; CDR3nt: TGTGCCAGCAGTGCGCACCGGGACAGGGGCACAGATACGCAGTATTTT; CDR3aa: CASSAHRDRGTDTQYF